This T cell receptor (beta chain) appears in the sequencing data of a study of blood T cell repertoires in COVID-19. Living in about two dozen US areas, the participants were between roughly 18 and 90 years of age. Two negative PCRs, clearance, or symptom resolution characterized the recovered Cohort 3 donors. The CDR3 extends over 15 amino acids. Germline CDR1 SGHDN, CDR2 FVKESK. V lost 1 base to trimming and J lost 5 bases; unmatched junction nucleotides: 6. In the source study's methods: Using reference gene primer amplification, nucleated cell counts were estimated. Profiling relied on immunoSEQ multiplex PCR, and the TCRdb table lists in-frame clones only, not all of them. The D gene and trimming were derived from the DNA, and the V and J assignments and clone size from that table. This table has about 310,000 clones, 87% appearing once.

The chain joins TRBV14 to TRBJ2-5; TRBD2 aligns across 8 bases. The receptor's source is a woman younger than 30 who had recovered from COVID-19. Input material: PBMCs or T cells enriched from blood (not recorded which). In DNA form, the CDR3 reads TGTGCCAGCAGCCAAGGAGCGGGAGCAATGGAGACCCAGTACTTC. Translation gives CASSQGAGAMETQYF.